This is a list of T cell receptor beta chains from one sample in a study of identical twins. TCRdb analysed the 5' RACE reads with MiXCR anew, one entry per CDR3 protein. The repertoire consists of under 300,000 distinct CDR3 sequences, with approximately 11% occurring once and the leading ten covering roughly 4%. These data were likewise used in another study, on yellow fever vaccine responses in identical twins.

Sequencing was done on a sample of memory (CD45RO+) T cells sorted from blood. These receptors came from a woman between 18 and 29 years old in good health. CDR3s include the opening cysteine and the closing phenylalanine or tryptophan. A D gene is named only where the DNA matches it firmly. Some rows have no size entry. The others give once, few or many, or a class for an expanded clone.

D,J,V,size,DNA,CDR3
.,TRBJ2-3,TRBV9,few,TGTGCCAGCAGCGTAGCCCGTAGCACAGATACGCAGTATTTT,CASSVARSTDTQYF
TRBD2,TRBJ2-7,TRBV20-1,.,TGCAGTGCTAGAGGGGGGACTAGCGGGAGGACGTACGAGCAGTACTTC,CSARGGTSGRTYEQYF
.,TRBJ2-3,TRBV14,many,TGTGCCAGCAGTCGCGGCACAGATACGCAGTATTTT,CASSRGTDTQYF
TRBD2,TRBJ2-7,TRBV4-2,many,TGTGCCAGCAGCCCCGACCGGGACGGGGGGTACGAGCAGTACTTC,CASSPDRDGGYEQYF
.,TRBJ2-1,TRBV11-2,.,TGTGCCAGCAGCTTAGGTCAACAGGGGGGGAATGAGCAGTTCTTC,CASSLGQQGGNEQFF
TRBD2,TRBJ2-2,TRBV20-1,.,TGCAGTGCTAGAGAACTAGCGGGAGGGCCGGATACCGGGGAGCTGTTTTTT,CSARELAGGPDTGELFF
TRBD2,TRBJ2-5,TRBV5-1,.,TGCGCCAGCAGCGATAATAGCGGGGGGCCGTCGGAGACCCAGTACTTC,CASSDNSGGPSETQYF
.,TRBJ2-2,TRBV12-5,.,TGTGCTAGTGCACCAGGGGGGAGGGGATCCGGGGAGCTGTTTTTT,CASAPGGRGSGELFF
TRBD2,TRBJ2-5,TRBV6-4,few,TGTGCCAGCAGTCTCGTGCCCGGGACTAGCGGGAGAGCGACTGCGCCAACTGGGACCCAGTACTTC,CASSLVPGTSGRATAPTGTQYF
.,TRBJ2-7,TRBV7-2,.,TGTGCCAGCAGCTTATCAAGGGACGAGCAGTACTTC,CASSLSRDEQYF
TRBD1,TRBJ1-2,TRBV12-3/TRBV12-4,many,TGTGCCAGCAGCTTGACAGGGCTGTTCTATGGCTACACCTTC,CASSLTGLFYGYTF
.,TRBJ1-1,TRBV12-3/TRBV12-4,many,TGTGCCAGCAGTTTAGGTCCTCAGGGTATCTGGACTGAAGCTTTCTTT,CASSLGPQGIWTEAFF
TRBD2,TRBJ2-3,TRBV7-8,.,TGTGCCAGCAGCTTAGCGGCTAGCGGGGGGGCCACAGATACGCAGTATTTT,CASSLAASGGATDTQYF
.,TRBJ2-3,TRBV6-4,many,TGTGCCAGCAGTCCTGGGCCCACAGATACGCAGTATTTT,CASSPGPTDTQYF
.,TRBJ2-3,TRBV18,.,TGTGCCAGCTCACCATCAAGGAGTATCTATGCAGATACGCAGTATTTT,CASSPSRSIYADTQYF
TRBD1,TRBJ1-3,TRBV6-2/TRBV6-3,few,TGTGCCAGCAGCCGAGGCGGACAGGGAGGAAACACCATATATTTT,CASSRGGQGGNTIYF
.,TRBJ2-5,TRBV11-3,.,TGTGCCAGCAGCCCGGGGCCTAGCCGGCAAGAGACCCAGTACTTC,CASSPGPSRQETQYF
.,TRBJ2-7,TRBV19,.,TGTGCCAGTAGCAAAACCCGGGCCCTAACCTCCTACGAGCAGTACTTC,CASSKTRALTSYEQYF
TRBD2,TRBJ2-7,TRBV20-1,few,TGCAGTGCTTTTGGACGAGCGGGAGGTTACGAGCAGTACTTC,CSAFGRAGGYEQYF
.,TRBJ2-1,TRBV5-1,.,TGCGCCAGCAGCTTGGTCCAGGGGGGGCAGTTCTTC,CASSLVQGGQFF
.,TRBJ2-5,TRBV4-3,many,TGCGCCAGCAGCCAAGACGGACTGATGAGCCAAGAGACCCAGTACTTC,CASSQDGLMSQETQYF
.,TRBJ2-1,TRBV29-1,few,TGCAGCGTTGACGGGGAGTACAATGAGCAGTTCTTC,CSVDGEYNEQFF
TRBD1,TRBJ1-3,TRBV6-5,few,TGTGCCAGCAGTTACGCAACAGGGGCCAGCTCTGGAAACACCATATATTTT,CASSYATGASSGNTIYF
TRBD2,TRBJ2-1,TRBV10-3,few,TGTGCCATCAGTGGTAGCGGGATTAACGACAATGAGCAGTTCTTC,CAISGSGINDNEQFF
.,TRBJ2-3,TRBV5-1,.,TGCGCCAGCAGCTTACAGGACGGGAGCACAGATACGCAGTATTTT,CASSLQDGSTDTQYF
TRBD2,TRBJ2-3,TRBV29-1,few,TGCAGCGTGCGGGGGGGAACAGATACGCAGTATTTT,CSVRGGTDTQYF
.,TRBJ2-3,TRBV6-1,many,TGTGCCAGCTCGTCCACCGGGAGCGGCACAGATACGCAGTATTTT,CASSSTGSGTDTQYF
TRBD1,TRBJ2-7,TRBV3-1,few,TGTGCCAGCAGCCAGAGGACAGGGGGTCCCTACGAGCAGTACTTC,CASSQRTGGPYEQYF
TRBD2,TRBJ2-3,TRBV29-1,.,TGCAGCGTTGGGACTAGTGGAATCACAGATACGCAGTATTTT,CSVGTSGITDTQYF
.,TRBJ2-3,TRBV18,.,TGTGCCAGCTCACCCGAGGGGACGAGCACAGATACGCAGTATTTT,CASSPEGTSTDTQYF
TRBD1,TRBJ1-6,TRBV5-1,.,TGCGCCAGCAGCACGGGACAGAGAAATTCACCCCTCCACTTT,CASSTGQRNSPLHF
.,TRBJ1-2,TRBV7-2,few,TGTGCCAGCAGCTTATTAACCGCCCGGGGGATCGTCTATGGCTACACCTTC,CASSLLTARGIVYGYTF
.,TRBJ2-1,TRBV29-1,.,TGCAGCGTTGAAGGGGGACTTAGCTCCTACAATGAGCAGTTCTTC,CSVEGGLSSYNEQFF
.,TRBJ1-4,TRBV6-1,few,TGTGCCAGCAACTCCCGCCGAGGGGTTCAGGAAAAACTGTTTTTT,CASNSRRGVQEKLFF
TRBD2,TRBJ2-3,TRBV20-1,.,TGCAGTGCCCAGACGCTAGCGGGGGGCGATTTT,CSAQTLAGGDF
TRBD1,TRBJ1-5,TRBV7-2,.,TGTGCCAGCAGCGGACAGGGAAGGGGCAATCAGCCCCAGCATTTT,CASSGQGRGNQPQHF
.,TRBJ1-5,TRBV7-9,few,TGTGCCAGCGCCGGAGGGGCCCGACAGCCCCAGCATTTT,CASAGGARQPQHF
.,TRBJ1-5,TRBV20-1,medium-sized,TGCAGTGCCATCCCCGTACAGGGATATAGCAATCAGCCCCAGCATTTT,CSAIPVQGYSNQPQHF
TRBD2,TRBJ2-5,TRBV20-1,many,TGCAGTGCTAGAGTTGACTTTAAGCGGGAGGGTCAAGAGACCCAGTACTTC,CSARVDFKREGQETQYF
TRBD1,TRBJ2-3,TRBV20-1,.,TGCAGTGCACAAACCCCGGGACAGGGGACTGCGGATACGCAGTATTTT,CSAQTPGQGTADTQYF
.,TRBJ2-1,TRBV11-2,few,TGTGCCAGCAGCCGGAGACAGGACTACAATGAGCAGTTCTTC,CASSRRQDYNEQFF
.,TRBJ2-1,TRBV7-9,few,TGTGCCAGCAGCCGGATCTCGGGGCAGAGCTCCTACAATGAGCAGTTCTTC,CASSRISGQSSYNEQFF
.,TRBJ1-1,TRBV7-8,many,TGTGCCAGCAGCTTAACTGGGGCTGAAGCTTTCTTT,CASSLTGAEAFF
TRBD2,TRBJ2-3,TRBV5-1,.,TGCGCCAGCAGCACGAATAGCGGGCTCAGAGCTACTAGCACAGATACGCAGTATTTT,CASSTNSGLRATSTDTQYF
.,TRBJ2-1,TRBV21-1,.,TGTGCCAGCAGCAGAACCGGGACTCTAGTGGGACTAGTCTACAATGAGCAGTTCTTC,CASSRTGTLVGLVYNEQFF
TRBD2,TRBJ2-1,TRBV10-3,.,TGTGCCATCAGTGTCGGCGGGAGGGCCGGTGAGCAGTTCTTC,CAISVGGRAGEQFF
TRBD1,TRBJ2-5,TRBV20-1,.,TGCAGTGCTCAATCCCCGGGACAGCGCGAAGAGACCCAGTACTTC,CSAQSPGQREETQYF
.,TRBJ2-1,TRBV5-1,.,TGCGCCAGCAGCTTGCTCTTTCTGACAGATGGTGATAATGAGCAGTTCTTC,CASSLLFLTDGDNEQFF
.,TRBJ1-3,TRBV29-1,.,TGCAGCGTGGTGACAGGAACTGGAAACACCATATATTTT,CSVVTGTGNTIYF
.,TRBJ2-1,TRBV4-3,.,TGCGCCAGCAGCCACGGAGTTTACAATGAGCAGTTCTTC,CASSHGVYNEQFF
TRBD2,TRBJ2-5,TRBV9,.,TGTGCCAGCAGCGTAAAGCCCGGGACTAGCGGTCAAGAGACCCAGTACTTC,CASSVKPGTSGQETQYF
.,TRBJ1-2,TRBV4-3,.,TGCGCCAGCAGCCAAGAACGGGCAGGGTTTTCTGGCTACACCTTC,CASSQERAGFSGYTF
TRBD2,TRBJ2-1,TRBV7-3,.,TGTGCCAGCAGCTCGATATTGGGACTAGCCGCCGAGCAGTTCTTC,CASSSILGLAAEQFF
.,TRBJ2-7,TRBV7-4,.,TGTGCCAGCAGCTTACCCCGTTACGAGCAGTACTTC,CASSLPRYEQYF
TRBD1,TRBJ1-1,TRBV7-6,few,TGTGCCAGCAGCTTAGGGACAGGGGCGGACACTGAAGCTTTCTTT,CASSLGTGADTEAFF
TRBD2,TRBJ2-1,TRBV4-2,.,TGTGCCAGCAGCCCTATAGACAAGGGACTAGCTTACAATGAGCAGTTCTTC,CASSPIDKGLAYNEQFF
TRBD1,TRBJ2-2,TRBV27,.,TGTGCCAGCAGTCGGACAGGCATCGGGGAGCTGTTTTTT,CASSRTGIGELFF
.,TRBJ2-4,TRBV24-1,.,TGTGCCACCAGTGCTACTGGGGACATTCAGTACTTC,CATSATGDIQYF
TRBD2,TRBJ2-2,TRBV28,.,TGTGCCAGCAGTTTCAGCGGGGTCCCGCTCAGGGAGCTGTTTTTT,CASSFSGVPLRELFF